This T cell receptor beta chain originates from a study of blood T cell repertoires in COVID-19. Whole-study context: COVID-19 samples, acute and convalescent, were from the United States, Italy and Spain.

V shed 7 bases, J shed 8 bases, and the junction held 14 bases outside the gene matches. Per germline, CDR1 SGHTA and CDR2 FQGTGA. The CDR3 contains 15 residues. Per the original data handling: Estimation of nucleated cell counts relied on the amplification of reference gene primers. Libraries were prepared by immunoSEQ multiplex PCR; TCRdb keeps only in-frame clonotypes and omits some of them. V, J and clone size derive from that table, while D and trimming were established from the DNA sequence. Counted here are about 120,000 clones, almost 80% occurring once; the ten biggest clones make up 16%. Sequencing was done on a sample of peripheral blood. The receptor was isolated from a woman at least 80 years old with active or convalescent COVID-19. This chain joins TRBV7-3 and TRBJ1-2; 9 nucleotides align to TRBD1. The CDR3 sequence is CASTPQTGGADGYTF. The DNA of the CDR3 is TGTGCCAGCACCCCCCAAACAGGGGGCGCGGACGGCTACACCTTC.